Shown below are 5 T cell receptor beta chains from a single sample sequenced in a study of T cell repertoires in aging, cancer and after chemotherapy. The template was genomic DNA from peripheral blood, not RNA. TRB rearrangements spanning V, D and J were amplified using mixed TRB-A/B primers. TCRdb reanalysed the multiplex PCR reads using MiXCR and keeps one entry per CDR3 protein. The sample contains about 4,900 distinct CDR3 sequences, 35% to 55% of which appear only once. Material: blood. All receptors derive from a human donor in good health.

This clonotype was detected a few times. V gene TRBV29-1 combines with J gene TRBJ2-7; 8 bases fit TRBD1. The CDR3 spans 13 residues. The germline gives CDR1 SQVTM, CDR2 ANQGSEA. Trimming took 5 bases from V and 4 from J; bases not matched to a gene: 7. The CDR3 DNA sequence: TGCAGCGTTCTCCTAGGACAGGGTTACGAGCAGTACTTC. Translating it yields CSVLLGQGYEQYF.

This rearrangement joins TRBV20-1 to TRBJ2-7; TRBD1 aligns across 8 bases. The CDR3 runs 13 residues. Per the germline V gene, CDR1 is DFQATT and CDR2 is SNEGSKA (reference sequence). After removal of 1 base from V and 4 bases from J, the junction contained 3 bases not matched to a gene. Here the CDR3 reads CSARVTGAYEQYF. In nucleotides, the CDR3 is TGCAGTGCTAGAGTGACAGGGGCGTACGAGCAGTACTTC.

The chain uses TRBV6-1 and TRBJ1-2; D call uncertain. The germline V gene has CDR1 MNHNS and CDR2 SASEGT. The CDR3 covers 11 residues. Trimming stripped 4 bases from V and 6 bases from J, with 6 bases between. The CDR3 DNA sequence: TGTGCCAGCAGTGCACTAGATGGCTACACCTTC. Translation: CASSALDGYTF.

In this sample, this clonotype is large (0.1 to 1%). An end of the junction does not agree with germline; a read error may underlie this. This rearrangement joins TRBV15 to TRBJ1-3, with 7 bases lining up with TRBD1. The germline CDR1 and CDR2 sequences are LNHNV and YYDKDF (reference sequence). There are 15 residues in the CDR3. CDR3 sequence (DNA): TGCGCGGTACGACAGGGACGCAACTCTGGAAACACCATATATTTT. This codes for CAVRQGRNSGNTIYF.

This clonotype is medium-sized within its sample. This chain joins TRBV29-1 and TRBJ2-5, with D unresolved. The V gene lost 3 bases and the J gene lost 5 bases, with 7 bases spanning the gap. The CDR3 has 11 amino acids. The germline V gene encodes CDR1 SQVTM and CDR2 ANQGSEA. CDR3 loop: CSVDFLETQYF. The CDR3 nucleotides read TGCAGCGTTGATTTTCTGGAGACCCAGTACTTC. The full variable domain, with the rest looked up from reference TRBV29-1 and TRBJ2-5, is SAVISQKPSRDICQRGTSLTIQCQVDSQVTMMFWYRQQPGQSLTLIATANQGSEATYESGFVIDKFPISRPNLTFSTLTVSNMSPEDSSIYLCSVDFLETQYFGPGTRLLVL.